This T cell receptor beta chain was captured in a study of T cell repertoires in cytomegalovirus infection. Study summary: Based on public TCR beta signatures, there were indications of CMV infection and of a matching HLA type.

As regards this clonotype: Its target is unknown.

TCRdb redid the calling of the reads with MiXCR, one entry per CDR3 protein. This sample has a few hundred thousand distinct CDR3 sequences; about 34% occur once, and the top ten carry around an eighth. Germline CDR1 reads SGHTA; CDR2 reads FQGNSA. CDR3 size: 15 residues. Trimming removed 5 bases from V and 8 bases from J; junction bases left unmatched: 12. V gene TRBV7-2 combines with J gene TRBJ2-1; 7 nucleotides match TRBD2. Sequencing used cultured PBMCs, obtained from culture after CMV antigen stimulation. The source of this sequence is a human donor in good health (CMV status not recorded). Some clones in this sample may be carry-over from other donors' samples. This chain's CDR3 is CASSDSQRELYEQFF. CDR3 sequence (DNA): TGTGCCAGCAGCGATTCCCAGCGGGAACTGTATGAGCAGTTCTTC.